The 11 T cell receptor beta chains listed next were all sequenced from one sample in a study of vaccination and CD4 T cells after COVID-19. Cultured CD4+ T cells had their DNA profiled by the Oncomine TCR Beta short-read assay. TCRdb analysed the PCR reads with MiXCR anew, one entry per CDR3 protein. The sample lists roughly 12,000 distinct CDR3 sequences, approximately 43% occurring once. Treatment of the sample: roughly nine-day PBMC culture with coronavirus spike peptide pools or control peptides (ViraFEST assay). For these receptors, no antigen is known. Material for sequencing was CD4+ T cells from blood, cultured in vitro. These receptors were taken from a human donor who had recovered from COVID-19.

The V call is TRBV20-1, the J call TRBJ2-1; D possibly corresponds to TRBD2 (5 bases). This CDR3 is 13 amino acids long. Germline V gives CDR1 DFQATT, CDR2 SNEGSKA (reference sequence). V lost 3 bases, J lost 9 bases, and 15 bases lay in between. The chain's CDR3 is CSASYLAMREQFF. CDR3 nucleotide sequence: TGCAGTGCTAGTTATCTAGCCATGCGTGAGCAGTTCTTC.

V gene TRBV28 combines with J gene TRBJ1-5, with TRBD1 matching over 11 bases. Per the germline V gene, CDR1 is MDHEN and CDR2 is SYDVKM. J was trimmed by 6 bases and V by 3 bases; bases with no gene match: 7. This CDR3 has 16 residues. This CDR3 reads CASSFADRGRGQPQHF. CDR3 nucleotides: TGTGCCAGCAGTTTCGCGGACAGGGGGCGCGGTCAGCCCCAGCATTTT.

This clonotype appeared a few times. The V gene is TRBV20-1, the J gene TRBJ2-5; 9 bases align to TRBD1. Trimming removed 6 bases from V and 2 bases from J; junction bases left unmatched: 10. The CDR3 runs to 15 residues. Germline V gene lookup returns CDR1 DFQATT and CDR2 SNEGSKA (reference sequence). The CDR3 DNA follows: TGCAGTGCGCAAACGGGACAGGGCCTACAAGAGACCCAGTACTTC. As protein: CSAQTGQGLQETQYF.

The chain is built from TRBV10-2 and TRBJ2-2; perhaps D is TRBD1 or TRBD2 (5 bases each). There are 11 residues in the CDR3. Trimming cost V 8 bases and J 6 bases, with 7 bases left between them. Germline values: CDR1 WSHSY, CDR2 SAAADI. Here the CDR3 DNA reads TGCGCCAGCCGAGGGGCCGGGGAGCTGTTTTTT. Translated: CASRGAGELFF.

J is TRBJ2-2 and V is TRBV18; D is perhaps TRBD1 (6 bases). Trimming took off 0 bases at V and 7 bases at J, with 15 bases between the two ends. This CDR3 region has 16 residues. From germline, CDR1 is KGHSH and CDR2 LQKENI. This CDR3 reads CASSPPANAGDGELFF. The CDR3 region has the DNA TGTGCCAGCTCACCACCAGCGAACGCAGGGGACGGGGAGCTGTTTTTT.

The CDR3 sequence is CASTLYGTGDNQPQHF. The CDR3 DNA follows: TGTGCCAGCACCCTTTACGGGACAGGGGACAATCAGCCCCAGCATTTT. V gene TRBV5-6 combines with J gene TRBJ1-5; the match to TRBD1 covers 10 bases. The germline V gene encodes CDR1 SGHDT and CDR2 YYEEEE. The CDR3 is made up of 16 amino acids. J lost 3 bases, V lost 6 bases, and 9 bases had no gene match.

V gene TRBV28 combines with J gene TRBJ2-7; 7 bases match TRBD2. Germline lookup yields CDR1 MDHEN and CDR2 SYDVKM. V shed 4 bases, J shed 2 bases, and the junction held 11 bases outside the gene matches. CDR3 length: 16 amino acids. As DNA, the CDR3 is TGTGCCAGCAGTTCCCCTGGAGGGAGGGACGCCTACGAGCAGTACTTC. As protein: CASSSPGGRDAYEQYF.

This clonotype has only a few counts. The chain uses TRBV4-1 and TRBJ1-2; 7 nucleotides agree with TRBD1. The germline gives CDR1 MGHRA, CDR2 YSYEKL. The ends lost 0 bases at V and 0 bases at J; junction bases unmatched: 4. The CDR3 consists of 16 residues. This chain's CDR3 is CASSQDRGQTNYGYTF. CDR3 coding DNA: TGCGCCAGCAGCCAAGATAGGGGACAGACTAACTATGGCTACACCTTC.

This clonotype was counted only a few times. The chain is built from TRBV2 and TRBJ2-5; D not resolved. V was pared by 7 bases and J by 5 bases, with 14 bases between. Looked up from germline, CDR1 is SNHLY and CDR2 is FYNNEI. The CDR3 runs 13 residues. Written as DNA, the CDR3 is TGTGCCAGCACGAGACGGGCCGAGGAGACCCAGTACTTC. Its translation: CASTRRAEETQYF.

V is TRBV6-2 or TRBV6-3 and J is TRBJ2-5; TRBD2 is a possible D gene (6 bases). Trimming removed 7 bases at V and 5 bases at J, with 20 bases between. This CDR3 is 15 amino acids long. Germline lookup yields CDR1 MNHEY and CDR2 SVGEGT. The CDR3 spells CASTPGRLGWETQYF. CDR3 bases: TGTGCCAGCACCCCTGGGAGGCTTGGCTGGGAGACCCAGTACTTC.

The rearrangement joins TRBV7-2 to TRBJ2-1; tentative D call: TRBD2 (6 bases). From germline, CDR1 is SGHTA and CDR2 FQGNSA. This CDR3 is built from 12 residues. Trimming stripped 8 bases from V and 15 bases from J, with 20 bases between. DNA of the CDR3: TGTGCCAGCGCCCCTCGAGGGGAGGTCTTGTTCTTC. Translated, it gives CASAPRGEVLFF.